The clone carrying this TCR beta chain turned up a few times. Its antigen is undetermined. The data were taken from a study of graft-versus-host responses after intestinal transplantation. On the study more broadly: Transplants were multivisceral, liver-intestinal, or isolated intestinal. Anti-thymocyte globulin served as induction for all recipients, who then took tacrolimus and steroids for about three years.

Trimming took 6 bases from V and 8 from J; bases not matched to a gene: 7. CDR1 is MRHNA, CDR2 SNTAGT, per germline. CDR3 size: 14 residues. Points from the study as a whole: Some GvH clones appeared in ileal mucosa or blood before recipient bone marrow.

Clones were read by immunoSEQ multiplex PCR, and TCRdb kept only the in-frame ones, dropping some. The sample has fewer than 85,000 clones, 80% to 90% seen once. The rearrangement links TRBV6-4 to TRBJ2-1; TRBD1 agrees at 10 bases. The material was unstimulated CD8+ T cells sorted from spleen or lymph node cells, obtained before intestinal transplant. This clonotype was obtained from a human donor who received an intestinal transplant. Here the CDR3 reads CASSARTGGDEQFF. The CDR3 DNA follows: TGTGCCAGCAGCGCAAGGACAGGGGGAGATGAGCAGTTCTTC.